These 26 T cell receptor beta chains originate from one sample sequenced in a study of T cell repertoires in cytomegalovirus infection. Using its own MiXCR run on the reads, TCRdb lists one record per CDR3 protein. This sample carries 100,000 or so distinct CDR3 sequences, about 25% of them seen once, and the ten largest clones take 35% to 50%. The sequenced sample consisted of CD8+ T cells from PBMCs. The receptors come from a human donor in good health (CMV status not recorded). Some clones in this sample may be carry-over from other donors' samples.

The chain carries TRBV7-2 and TRBJ2-1; D gene ambiguous. The CDR3 is made up of 12 amino acids. V lost 3 bases and J 13 bases, leaving 13 bases between the germline ends. The germline CDR1 and CDR2 sequences are SGHTA and FQGNSA. CDR3 sequence (DNA): TGTGCCAGCAGCTTTAACCAGGTGTCCCAGTTCTTC. Its translation: CASSFNQVSQFF. Full variable domain (missing parts from reference TRBV7-2 and TRBJ2-1): GAGVSQSPSNKVTEKGKDVELRCDPISGHTALYWYRQSLGQGLEFLIYFQGNSAPDKSGLPSDRFSAERTGGSVSTLTIQRTQQEDSAVYLCASSFNQVSQFFGPGTRLTVL.

The table lists this clonotype with a few counts. The chain links TRBV12-3 or TRBV12-4 to TRBJ2-1; TRBD1 matches at 9 bases. The CDR3 is 15 residues long. V was clipped by 5 bases and J by 4 bases; unmatched bases: 6. The CDR3 DNA follows: TGTGCCAGCAGTCAAAGACAGGGGGGGTACAATGAGCAGTTCTTC. As protein: CASSQRQGGYNEQFF.

The rearrangement uses TRBV7-6 and TRBJ2-3; unclear D gene. Germline CDR1 reads SGHVS; CDR2 reads FNYEAQ. Between the trimmed V and J ends, which lost 5 bases and 4 bases, there was a span of 4 bases. The CDR3 runs 11 residues. This chain's CDR3 is CASSRSDTQYF. CDR3 DNA sequence: TGTGCCAGCAGCCGCTCAGATACGCAGTATTTT.

This rearrangement joins TRBV5-6 to TRBJ1-2, with D possibly TRBD1 on 5 matching bases. Per the germline V gene, CDR1 is SGHDT and CDR2 is YYEEEE. V gave up 2 bases and J gave up 3 bases, with 23 bases separating them. The CDR3 has 18 residues. CDR3 sequence: CASSFPKDNPRGHYGYTF. The CDR3 DNA sequence: TGTGCCAGCAGCTTCCCAAAGGACAACCCCCGCGGGCACTATGGCTACACCTTC.

This clonotype was found many times. The J gene is TRBJ2-1, the V gene TRBV7-8, with 11 bases that match TRBD2. Germline V gives CDR1 SGHVS, CDR2 FQNEAQ. The CDR3 sequence is 15 residues long. V lost 7 bases and J lost 8; bases outside the gene matches: 10. For the CDR3, the DNA is TGTGCCAGCACTTTAGCGGGGGGGCCTTCATATGAGCAGTTCTTC. It yields the protein CASTLAGGPSYEQFF.

This clonotype was seen a few times. The rearrangement joins TRBV20-1 to TRBJ2-1; 7 positions agree with TRBD2. Per germline, CDR1 DFQATT and CDR2 SNEGSKA (reference sequence). V lost 0 bases to trimming and J lost 7 bases; unmatched junction nucleotides: 6. The CDR3 totals 14 residues. CDR3 protein: CSARDYGGGNEQFF. The DNA for the CDR3 is TGCAGTGCTAGAGATTATGGCGGGGGTAATGAGCAGTTCTTC.

This clonotype was found many times. The J gene is TRBJ2-2, the V gene TRBV7-2; 7 nucleotides agree with TRBD1. With V trimmed by 1 base and J by 3 bases, 14 bases remained unmatched. The germline CDR1 and CDR2 sequences are SGHTA and FQGNSA. There are 19 residues in the CDR3. The CDR3 spells CASSLDRIRWQGDTGELFF. CDR3 DNA sequence: TGTGCCAGCAGCTTAGATCGTATTCGCTGGCAGGGGGACACCGGGGAGCTGTTTTTT. The full variable domain, with the rest looked up from reference TRBV7-2 and TRBJ2-2, is GAGVSQSPSNKVTEKGKDVELRCDPISGHTALYWYRQSLGQGLEFLIYFQGNSAPDKSGLPSDRFSAERTGGSVSTLTIQRTQQEDSAVYLCASSLDRIRWQGDTGELFFGEGSRLTVL.

The chain uses TRBV20-1 and TRBJ1-5, with TRBD1 as a possible D gene (6 bases). The CDR3 length is 14 residues. Germline V gives CDR1 DFQATT, CDR2 SNEGSKA (reference sequence). Trimming took 6 bases from V and 2 from J, leaving 14 bases between them. CDR3 sequence reads: CSAPLGAGNQPQHF. Written as DNA, the CDR3 is TGCAGTGCCCCCCTGGGGGCTGGCAATCAGCCCCAGCATTTT.

The V gene is TRBV6-2 or TRBV6-3, the J gene TRBJ2-7, with a tentative D call TRBD2 (6 bases). Germline CDR1 and CDR2: MNHEY and SVGEGT. V was trimmed by 2 bases and J by 2 bases, leaving 10 bases between them. The length of the CDR3 is 14 residues. The CDR3 region is CASSYVGRPYEQYF. The CDR3 DNA is TGTGCCAGCAGTTACGTGGGGAGGCCCTACGAGCAGTACTTC.

This clonotype was seen a few times. The V and J genes are TRBV20-1 and TRBJ2-5; D is uncertain. Trimming removed 0 bases at V and 0 bases at J, with 14 bases between. Germline V gene sequence: CDR1 DFQATT, CDR2 SNEGSKA (reference sequence). The CDR3 is made up of 16 amino acids. The CDR3 nucleotides read TGCAGTGCTAGAGATCGGATAAAGCAACACCAAGAGACCCAGTACTTC. This codes for CSARDRIKQHQETQYF.

This clonotype was seen a handful of times. This sequence joins TRBV28 and TRBJ2-5; D assignment may be TRBD1 or TRBD2 (5 bases each). Trimming left V 7 bases short and J 2 bases short, with 14 bases between. The CDR3 extends over 14 amino acids. The V gene's germline CDR1 is MDHEN and CDR2 SYDVKM. This CDR3 is CASKVGEPQETQYF. DNA for the CDR3: TGTGCCAGCAAGGTGGGGGAGCCTCAAGAGACCCAGTACTTC.

The rearrangement uses TRBV28 and TRBJ2-7; 10 bases fit TRBD2. CDR1 is MDHEN and CDR2 is SYDVKM in the germline V gene. This CDR3 region has 15 residues. With 7 bases clipped from V and 0 bases from J, the junction kept 6 bases outside the gene matches. The CDR3 DNA is TGTGCCAGCACGCATAGCGGGGGGCTCTCCTACGAGCAGTACTTC. As protein: CASTHSGGLSYEQYF.

The chain carries TRBV20-1 and TRBJ2-7, with a weak D call TRBD1 (5 bases). Trimming took 0 bases from V and 5 from J, leaving 20 bases between them. The germline V gene has CDR1 DFQATT and CDR2 SNEGSKA (reference sequence). This CDR3 is 16 amino acids long. CDR3 DNA sequence: TGCAGTGCTAGAGAATTGGTGGCTTGGGGCAGCGACGAGCAGTACTTC. It encodes CSARELVAWGSDEQYF.

This chain links TRBV27 with TRBJ2-7; 10 nucleotides align to TRBD1. The trim removed 0 bases at V and 7 bases at J, leaving 6 bases unmatched. Germline CDR1 MNHEY, CDR2 SMNVEV (reference sequence). The CDR3 consists of 15 residues. In DNA form, the CDR3 reads TGTGCCAGCAGTTTATCTGGGACAGGGGCCGTGGAGCAGTACTTC. It translates to CASSLSGTGAVEQYF.

This clonotype was counted between two and nine times. The V call is TRBV19, the J call TRBJ2-1; 8 bases fit TRBD1. The CDR3 consists of 14 residues. Germline V gene lookup returns CDR1 LNHDA and CDR2 SQIVND (reference sequence). V lost 4 bases to trimming and J lost 7 bases; unmatched junction nucleotides: 6. CDR3 coding DNA: TGTGCCAGTAGTAAGGGGACAGGACGAAATGAGCAGTTCTTC. This sequence encodes CASSKGTGRNEQFF. Together with reference TRBV19 and TRBJ2-1, the CDR3 gives the full variable domain: DGGITQSPKYLFRKEGQNVTLSCEQNLNHDAMYWYRQDPGQGLRLIYYSQIVNDFQKGDIAEGYSVSREKKESFPLTVTSAQKNPTAFYLCASSKGTGRNEQFFGPGTRLTVL.

This clonotype was seen at least ten times. The chain joins TRBV7-4 to TRBJ2-1; 8 nucleotides agree with TRBD2. Trimming cost V 3 bases and J 3 bases; bases outside gene matches: 4. This CDR3 spans 15 amino acids. Germline V CDR1 and CDR2: SGHVT, SQSDAQ. The CDR3 spells CASSFSSGSYNEQFF. DNA of the CDR3: TGTGCCAGCAGCTTTTCAAGCGGGAGCTACAATGAGCAGTTCTTC.

This rearrangement joins TRBV12-3 or TRBV12-4 to TRBJ2-5, with TRBD2 as a possible D gene (6 bases). V was cut by 11 bases and J by 4 bases, with 14 bases left in between. CDR3 length equals 12 residues. CDR3 DNA sequence: TGTGCCGTTGCGGGGAGAACAGAGACCCAGTACTTC. Encoded protein: CAVAGRTETQYF.

This clonotype was observed many times. At one of its ends the junction is not consistent with the germline gene, which may arise from a read error. This chain links TRBV6-2 or TRBV6-3 with TRBJ2-1, with no clear D. CDR1 and CDR2 from the germline V gene are MNHEY and SVGEGT. This CDR3 contains 15 residues. CDR3 in amino acids: CASSYSINSFNEQFF. CDR3 bases: TGTGCCAGCAGTTACTCGATAAACTCCTTCAATGAGCAGTTCTTC.

There are a few counts of this clonotype. V usage is TRBV30 and J usage is TRBJ2-1; D possibly corresponds to TRBD2 (6 bases). CDR1 is GTSNPN, CDR2 SVGIG, per germline (reference sequence). Between the trimmed V and J ends, which lost 0 bases and 3 bases, there was a span of 15 bases. The CDR3 is made up of 16 amino acids. Here the CDR3 DNA reads TGTGCCTGGAGTGTACTAAGGGCGGGGCTCTACAATGAGCAGTTCTTC. Residues: CAWSVLRAGLYNEQFF.

This chain uses TRBV10-3 with TRBJ2-7; a weak D match, TRBD2 (6 bases). V was cut by 7 bases and J by 3 bases, with 13 bases left in between. This CDR3 region has 13 residues. CDR1 ENHRY and CDR2 SYGVKD come from the germline V gene. This CDR3 is CAITTGDGYEQYF. The DNA of the CDR3 is TGTGCCATCACAACGGGGGACGGCTACGAGCAGTACTTC.

This clonotype was observed a single time. Just one base apart from a much larger clone, this may be a read error. DNA of the CDR3: TGCGCCAGCAGCCAGGCAGACACCGGGAAGCTGTTTTTT. It is translated as CASSQADTGKLFF. J is TRBJ2-2 and V is TRBV4-1; maybe TRBD2 (5 bases). Looked up from germline, CDR1 is MGHRA and CDR2 is YSYEKL. CDR3 size: 13 residues.

This clonotype occurred a few times. The J gene is TRBJ2-7, the V gene TRBV19, with D possibly being TRBD2 (6 bases). This CDR3 region has 15 residues. Germline CDR1 is LNHDA and CDR2 is SQIVND (reference sequence). Between the trimmed V and J ends, which lost 4 bases and 5 bases, there was a span of 18 bases. This CDR3 reads CASSSGGDWKNEQYF. The DNA for the CDR3 is TGTGCCAGTAGTAGCGGTGGGGACTGGAAAAACGAGCAGTACTTC.

This clonotype was picked up many times. V gene TRBV7-9 combines with J gene TRBJ2-1; D unclear. CDR3 length equals 13 residues. The V end lost 1 base, the J end lost 7 bases, and 8 bases lay between the germline ends. Per the germline V gene, CDR1 is SEHNR and CDR2 is FQNEAQ (reference sequence). For the CDR3, the DNA is TGTGCCAGCAGCTTAGTCGCGTGGAATGAGCAGTTCTTC. It encodes CASSLVAWNEQFF.

In the case of this clonotype: One base away lies a much larger clone, so this may be a sequencing read error. The rearrangement links TRBV7-3 to TRBJ1-2; D ambiguous. This CDR3 has 12 amino acids. CDR1 is SGHTA, CDR2 FQGTGA, per germline. CDR3 coding DNA: TGTGCCAGCACCTCCGTCCACTATGGCCACACCTTC. Its protein product is CASTSVHYGHTF.

This clonotype was detected only a few times. The V call is TRBV28, the J call TRBJ2-7, with D perhaps matching TRBD1 (5 bases). CDR3 length equals 11 residues. Looked up from germline, CDR1 is MDHEN and CDR2 is SYDVKM. V was pared by 3 bases and J by 10 bases, with 10 bases between. CDR3: CASSFQTAQYF. CDR3 DNA: TGTGCCAGCAGTTTTCAGACAGCTCAGTACTTC.

This clonotype was seen at least ten times. The CDR3 sequence: CASSLDLPANTGELFF. In DNA, the CDR3 is TGTGCCAGCAGCCTGGACTTGCCCGCGAACACCGGGGAGCTGTTTTTT. The gene calls are TRBV6-5 and TRBJ2-2; a possible D gene is TRBD2 (5 bases). The CDR3 covers 16 residues. Trimming left V 6 bases short and J 0 bases short, with 14 bases between. Germline V gives CDR1 MNHEY, CDR2 SVGAGI.